This record covers a single T cell receptor (beta chain). The target antigen is unknown. TCRdb's table, derived via immunoSEQ multiplex PCR, lists solely in-frame clones and lacks some. The profile shows roughly 7,100 clones, about 86% of them singletons. The data stem from a study of chemoradiotherapy in HPV16-positive cancers. Study results and caveats: Non-HPV-specific T cells did not expand in tumors during treatment, whereas candidate HPV-specific clones and E7-related motifs did.

Germline CDR1 SGHTA, CDR2 FQGNSA. Trimming took off 7 bases at V and 7 bases at J, with 17 bases between the two ends. This CDR3 is 14 amino acids long. The clonotype was recovered from a human donor with HPV-associated anogenital cancer. The chain recombines TRBV7-2 with TRBJ2-1; maybe TRBD1 (6 bases). The input for sequencing was blood, taken from a patient who underwent chemoradiotherapy. The chain's CDR3 is CASTLGTTVNEQFF. CDR3 nucleotide sequence: TGTGCCAGCACCCTCGGGACAACGGTGAATGAGCAGTTCTTC. The full variable domain, completed using reference TRBV7-2 and TRBJ2-1, is GAGVSQSPSNKVTEKGKDVELRCDPISGHTALYWYRQSLGQGLEFLIYFQGNSAPDKSGLPSDRFSAERTGGSVSTLTIQRTQQEDSAVYLCASTLGTTVNEQFFGPGTRLTVL.